These 17 T cell receptor beta chains were all obtained from the same sample, sequenced in a study of shared clonotypes between healthy human individuals. Here immunoSEQ multiplex PCR was the method, and the copy in TCRdb shows in-frame clones only, minus some. The sample lists a few million clones, 90% to 95% seen once, with around 0.14% in the top ten. The sequenced material came from naive CD4+ T cells sorted from blood. Subset meaning: CD45RA+ positively selected. The origin of the receptors is a young man in good health.

The chain joins TRBV10-1 to TRBJ2-2; 9 bases match TRBD2. Losses at the gene ends were 2 bases for V and 8 bases for J; bases not matched to a gene: 3. Germline CDR1 reads WNHNN; CDR2 reads SYGVQD (reference sequence). The CDR3 contains 14 residues. The CDR3 DNA follows: TGCGCCAGCAGTGAGATCCTAGCGGGGGGGGAGCTGTTTTTT. Its protein product is CASSEILAGGELFF.

This sequence joins TRBV9 and TRBJ2-2; D is unresolved. With 0 bases removed from V and 7 bases from J, the gap between germline ends came to 19 bases. The CDR3 runs 17 residues. CDR1 SGDLS and CDR2 YYNGEE come from the germline V gene. CDR3 DNA: TGTGCCAGCAGCGTAGTCGGCGTCGTACCCCAAGGCGGGGAGCTGTTTTTT. Its translation is CASSVVGVVPQGGELFF.

This chain connects TRBV5-1 to TRBJ1-1, with D tentatively TRBD1 (6 bases). CDR1 is SGHRS, CDR2 YFSETQ, per germline. There are 15 residues in the CDR3. With 0 bases removed from V and 1 base from J, the gap between germline ends came to 10 bases. For the CDR3, the DNA is TGCGCCAGCAGCTTGGTTAGGGGGACGAACACTGAAGCTTTCTTT. Encoded protein: CASSLVRGTNTEAFF.

This clone was seen once. The rearrangement links TRBV5-1 to TRBJ2-1; D gene uncertain. This CDR3 is built from 13 residues. V was pared by 3 bases and J by 7 bases, with 11 bases between. Germline loops: CDR1 SGHRS, CDR2 YFSETQ. The CDR3 reads CASSWDIRNEQFF. As DNA, the CDR3 is TGCGCCAGCAGCTGGGATATCAGGAATGAGCAGTTCTTC. Full variable domain (remainder filled in from reference TRBV5-1 and TRBJ2-1): KAGVTQTPRYLIKTRGQQVTLSCSPISGHRSVSWYQQTPGQGLQFLFEYFSETQRNKGNFPGRFSGRQFSNSRSEMNVSTLELGDSALYLCASSWDIRNEQFFGPGTRLTVL.

This chain joins TRBV29-1 and TRBJ1-3; no clear D gene. V dropped 1 base and J dropped 0 bases, with 4 bases sitting between them. CDR3 length equals 13 residues. Germline V gene data show CDR1 as SQVTM and CDR2 as ANQGSEA. In nucleotides, the CDR3 is TGCAGCGTTGAAGCACGCTCTGGAAACACCATATATTTT. Protein sequence: CSVEARSGNTIYF.

The chain recombines TRBV21-1 with TRBJ2-5; the D call in the table, TRBD1, was not verified against the DNA. TRBV21-1 is a documented pseudogene. The CDR3 has 18 residues. The CDR3 sequence is CASSKGGRQGLTEETQYF. The CDR3 DNA reads as TGTGCCAGCAGCAAAGGGGGCCGACAGGGTCTAACGGAAGAGACCCAGTACTTC.

The chain has TRBV9 and TRBJ2-7; D unresolved. V was shortened by 2 bases and J by 3 bases, with 9 bases between the two germline ends. The CDR3 totals 13 residues. CDR1 is SGDLS, CDR2 YYNGEE, per germline. CDR3 residues: CASSVGPHYEQYF. The CDR3 DNA follows: TGTGCCAGCAGCGTCGGGCCCCACTACGAGCAGTACTTC.

This chain links TRBV25-1 with TRBJ2-2; D is perhaps TRBD1 or TRBD2 (5 bases each). Germline V gives CDR1 MGHDK, CDR2 SYGVNS. Trimming pared 5 bases from V and 1 base from J, leaving 20 bases between. CDR3 length: 18 amino acids. The CDR3 spells CASSWVGGGALNTGELFF. DNA of the CDR3: TGTGCCAGCAGTTGGGTCGGTGGGGGAGCCCTGAACACCGGGGAGCTGTTTTTT.

The CDR3 DNA reads as TGTGCCAGCAGCCAGTGGGTCGGGGAGCTGTTTTTT. As protein: CASSQWVGELFF. The chain uses TRBV5-6 and TRBJ2-2, with D unclear. Trimming shortened V by 4 bases and J by 7 bases, and 8 bases separated the two germline ends. Germline V gene lookup returns CDR1 SGHDT and CDR2 YYEEEE. The CDR3 extends over 12 amino acids.

J is TRBJ2-7 and V is TRBV14; tentatively, D is TRBD1 (6 bases). In germline, CDR1 is SGHDN, CDR2 FVKESK. The CDR3 covers 14 residues. V dropped 5 bases and J dropped 2 bases, with 13 bases sitting between them. CDR3 loop: CASSTTGTPYEQYF. The CDR3 nucleotides read TGTGCCAGCAGCACAACAGGGACGCCCTACGAGCAGTACTTC.

The rearrangement uses TRBV5-1 and TRBJ1-6; D is possibly TRBD1 (5 bases). V was pared by 2 bases and J by 1 base, with 10 bases between. CDR3 length equals 16 residues. CDR1 is SGHRS, CDR2 YFSETQ, per germline. Here the CDR3 DNA reads TGCGCCAGCAGCTTTGGGGGAGGGTCCTATAATTCACCCCTCCACTTT. Translating it yields CASSFGGGSYNSPLHF.

V is TRBV9 and J is TRBJ2-1; 9 bases align to TRBD2. V lost 0 bases, J lost 5 bases, and 0 bases stayed unmatched. This CDR3 region has 14 residues. Germline loops: CDR1 SGDLS, CDR2 YYNGEE. Here the CDR3 DNA reads TGTGCCAGCAGCGTAGGCGGGGGGGACAATGAGCAGTTCTTC. Its translation is CASSVGGGDNEQFF.

The chain uses TRBV2 and TRBJ2-5; possibly TRBD2 for D (5 bases). CDR1 and CDR2 from the germline V gene are SNHLY and FYNNEI. Trimming took 6 bases from V and 9 from J, leaving 17 bases between them. The CDR3 has 13 amino acids. This CDR3 is CASREQGAVAQYF. The CDR3 DNA follows: TGTGCCAGCAGGGAGCAAGGAGCGGTGGCCCAGTACTTC.

This chain joins TRBV15 and TRBJ1-4, with D uncertain. From germline, CDR1 is LNHNV and CDR2 YYDKDF (reference sequence). The CDR3 is 14 residues long. The V end lost 3 bases, the J end lost 6 bases, and 11 bases lay between the germline ends. The CDR3 DNA follows: TGTGCCACCAGCAGTGCCACAGCTGATGAAAAACTGTTTTTT. Amino acid sequence: CATSSATADEKLFF.

The chain employs TRBV2 and TRBJ2-1; D perhaps matches TRBD1 (6 bases). The CDR3 length is 15 residues. V lost 6 bases, J lost 7 bases, and 19 bases lay in between. Germline CDR1 reads SNHLY; CDR2 reads FYNNEI. CDR3 coding DNA: TGTGCCAGCAGCCCAAATCGGGTAGGGGGAAATGAGCAGTTCTTC. Its translation: CASSPNRVGGNEQFF.

The chain joins TRBV19 to TRBJ2-3; perhaps D is TRBD1 or TRBD2 (5 bases each). The V gene lost 4 bases and the J gene lost 6 bases, with 8 bases spanning the gap. The CDR3 is 12 residues long. Germline CDR1 LNHDA, CDR2 SQIVND (reference sequence). Written as DNA, the CDR3 is TGTGCCAGTAGTAGGTGGGGGGATACGCAGTATTTT. Translation gives CASSRWGDTQYF. Variable domain in full (rest from reference TRBV19 and TRBJ2-3): DGGITQSPKYLFRKEGQNVTLSCEQNLNHDAMYWYRQDPGQGLRLIYYSQIVNDFQKGDIAEGYSVSREKKESFPLTVTSAQKNPTAFYLCASSRWGDTQYFGPGTRLTVL.

The rearrangement joins TRBV5-5 to TRBJ1-5; TRBD1 matches 9 bases. Germline CDR1 reads SGHKS; CDR2 reads YYEKEE (reference sequence). V shed 5 bases, J shed 9 bases, and the junction held 9 bases outside the gene matches. CDR3 length: 14 residues. The CDR3 reads CASRRGQGDTPQHF. The CDR3 coding sequence is TGTGCCAGCAGACGGGGACAGGGCGACACGCCCCAGCATTTT.